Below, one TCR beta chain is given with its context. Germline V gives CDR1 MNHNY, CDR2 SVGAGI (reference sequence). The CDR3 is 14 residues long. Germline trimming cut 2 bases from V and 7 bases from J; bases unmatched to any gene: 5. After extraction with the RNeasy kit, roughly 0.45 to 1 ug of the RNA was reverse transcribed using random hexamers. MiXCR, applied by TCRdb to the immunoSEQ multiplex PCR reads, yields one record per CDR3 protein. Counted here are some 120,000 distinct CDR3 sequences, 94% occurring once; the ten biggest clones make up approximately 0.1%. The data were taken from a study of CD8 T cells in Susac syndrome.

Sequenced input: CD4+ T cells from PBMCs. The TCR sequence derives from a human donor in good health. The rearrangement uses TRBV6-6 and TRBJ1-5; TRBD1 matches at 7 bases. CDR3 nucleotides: TGTGCCAGCAGTTACCGGGACAGCGGCCAGCCCCAGCATTTT. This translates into CASSYRDSGQPQHF.